There are a few counts of the clone carrying this TCR beta chain. TCRdb recomputed calls from the 5' RACE reads with MiXCR, one row per CDR3 protein. The sample carries 350,000 or so distinct CDR3 sequences, 10% to 15% recorded once. The CDR3 is 14 amino acids. V dropped 6 bases and J dropped 8; count of bases not matched to a gene: 8. The sample is drawn from a study of T-cell memory formation after mild COVID-19. This receptor was obtained from a man between 18 and 35 years old who had mild COVID-19 (a few samples of this study predate the infection). Cell type and time point are not known. The sequencing input was PBMCs or a T cell subset sorted from them (not recorded which). The genes are TRBV12-3 or TRBV12-4 and TRBJ2-1, with 9 bases fitting TRBD2. The CDR3 is CASSTGTSFYEQFF. The CDR3 DNA reads TGTGCCAGCAGCACCGGGACTAGCTTCTATGAGCAGTTCTTC.